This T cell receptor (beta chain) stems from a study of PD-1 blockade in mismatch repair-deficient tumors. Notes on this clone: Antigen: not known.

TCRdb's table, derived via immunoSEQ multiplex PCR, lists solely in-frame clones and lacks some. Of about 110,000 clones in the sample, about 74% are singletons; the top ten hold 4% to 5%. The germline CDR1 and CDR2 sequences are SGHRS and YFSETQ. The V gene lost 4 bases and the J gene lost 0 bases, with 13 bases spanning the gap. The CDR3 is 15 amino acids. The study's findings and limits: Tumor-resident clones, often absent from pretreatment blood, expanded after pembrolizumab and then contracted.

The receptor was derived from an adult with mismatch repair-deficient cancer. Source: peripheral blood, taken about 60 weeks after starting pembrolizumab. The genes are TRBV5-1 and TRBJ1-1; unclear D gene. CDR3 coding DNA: TGCGCCAGCAGCACGGTTTCCCCCATGAACACTGAAGCTTTCTTT. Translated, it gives CASSTVSPMNTEAFF. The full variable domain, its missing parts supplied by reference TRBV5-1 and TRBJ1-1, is KAGVTQTPRYLIKTRGQQVTLSCSPISGHRSVSWYQQTPGQGLQFLFEYFSETQRNKGNFPGRFSGRQFSNSRSEMNVSTLELGDSALYLCASSTVSPMNTEAFFGQGTRLTVV.